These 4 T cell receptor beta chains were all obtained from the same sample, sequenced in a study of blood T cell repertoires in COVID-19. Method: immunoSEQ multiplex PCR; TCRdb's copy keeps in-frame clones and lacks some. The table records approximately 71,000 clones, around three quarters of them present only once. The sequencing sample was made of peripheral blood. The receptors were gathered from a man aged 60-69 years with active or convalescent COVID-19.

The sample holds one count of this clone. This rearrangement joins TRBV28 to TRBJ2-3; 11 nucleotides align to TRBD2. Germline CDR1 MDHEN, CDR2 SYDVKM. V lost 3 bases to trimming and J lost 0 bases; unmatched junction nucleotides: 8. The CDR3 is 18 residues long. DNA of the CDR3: TGTGCCAGCAGTTTCCTAGCGGGGGGTTCCACTAGCACAGATACGCAGTATTTT. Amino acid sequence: CASSFLAGGSTSTDTQYF.

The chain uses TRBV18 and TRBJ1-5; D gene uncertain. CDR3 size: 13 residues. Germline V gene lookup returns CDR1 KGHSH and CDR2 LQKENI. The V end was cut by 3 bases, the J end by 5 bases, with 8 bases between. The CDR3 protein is CASSPLGDQPQHF. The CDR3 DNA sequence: TGTGCCAGCTCACCGCTGGGAGATCAGCCCCAGCATTTT. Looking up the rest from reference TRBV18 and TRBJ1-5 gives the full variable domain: NAGVMQNPRHLVRRRGQEARLRCSPMKGHSHVYWYRQLPEEGLKFMVYLQKENIIDESGMPKERFSAEFPKEGPSILRIQQVVRGDSAAYFCASSPLGDQPQHFGDGTRLSIL.

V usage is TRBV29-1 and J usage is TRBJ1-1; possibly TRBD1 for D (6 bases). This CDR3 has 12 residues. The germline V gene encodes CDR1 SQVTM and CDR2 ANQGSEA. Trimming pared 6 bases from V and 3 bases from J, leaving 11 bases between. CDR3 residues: CSVPEGDTEAFF. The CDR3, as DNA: TGCAGCGTCCCAGAGGGGGACACTGAAGCTTTCTTT.

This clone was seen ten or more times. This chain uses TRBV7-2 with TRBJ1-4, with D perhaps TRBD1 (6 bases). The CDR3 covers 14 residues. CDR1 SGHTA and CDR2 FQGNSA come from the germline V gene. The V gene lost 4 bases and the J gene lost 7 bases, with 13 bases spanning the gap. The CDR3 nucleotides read TGTGCCAGCAGCTCACAGGGTCAGGCTGAAAAACTGTTTTTT. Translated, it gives CASSSQGQAEKLFF.